This T cell receptor (beta chain) derives from a study of blood T cell repertoires in COVID-19. Study context: The origin of the acute and convalescent COVID-19 samples was the United States, Italy and Spain. The analysed material was cDNA or gDNA that came from T cells, B-cell-depleted T cells, or PBMCs.

V was pared by 2 bases and J by 2 bases, with 13 bases between. CDR3 size: 16 residues. CDR1 is SEHNR and CDR2 is FQNEAQ in the germline V gene (reference sequence). Original data processing: How many nucleated cells were present was estimated from reference gene primer amplification. Data came from immunoSEQ multiplex PCR; TCRdb stores just in-frame clones and leaves some out. V and J calls and clone size are copied from that table; D and trimming were computed from the DNA. The repertoire holds 150,000 or so clones, roughly 88% seen once, with about 1.2% in the top ten. V usage is TRBV7-9 and J usage is TRBJ1-3, with D possibly being TRBD1 (5 bases). The receptor's source is a man aged 60-69 years who had recovered from COVID-19. Sequenced material: peripheral blood. CDR3 DNA: TGTGCCAGCAGCTTATACACACAGGACCCTGGAAACACCATATATTTT. The encoded protein is CASSLYTQDPGNTIYF.